What follows is one T cell receptor beta chain and its context. Its antigen is still unknown. The table came from immunoSEQ multiplex PCR; TCRdb's copy has only in-frame clones and leaves some out. The sample yields 70,000 to 100,000 clones, less than 90% seen once. This entry belongs to a study of graft-versus-host responses after intestinal transplantation. Study-wide background: Each of the recipients got a multivisceral, liver-intestinal, or isolated intestinal transplant. Among the recipients, all got anti-thymocyte globulin induction and then tacrolimus and steroids for roughly three years.

Study conclusions and caveats: Some GvH clones appeared in ileal mucosa or blood before recipient bone marrow.

CDR3 length: 18 amino acids. Trimming pared 0 bases from V and 5 bases from J, leaving 21 bases between. Germline CDR1 reads SGHRS; CDR2 reads YFSETQ. The V gene is TRBV5-1, the J gene TRBJ2-1; D may be TRBD1 (5 bases). The sequence derives from a human donor who received an intestinal transplant. Sequences were derived from unstimulated CD4+ T cells sorted from spleen or lymph node cells, sampled before intestinal transplant. CDR3 DNA: TGCGCCAGCAGCTTGGGGCAGGGTCCCCAATTAAGACACAATGAGCAGTTCTTC. This codes for CASSLGQGPQLRHNEQFF.